This is a list of T cell receptor beta chains from one sample in a study of T cells after somatic rescue of genetic block. Clones were read by immunoSEQ multiplex PCR, and TCRdb kept only the in-frame ones, dropping some. This table holds 110,000 or so clones, about 89% found once. The specimen sequenced was peripheral blood mononuclear cells (PBMCs). These receptor sequences come from a woman under 30. CDR3s include the opening cysteine and the closing phenylalanine or tryptophan. Fields, in order: D gene, clone size, J gene, V gene, CDR3 protein, CDR3 DNA. The D gene is left open where the match is weak. Clone size is not always given. Where it is, it says once, few, many or a class for expanded clones.

. . TRBJ1-2 TRBV4-2 CASSQDLTVKSGYTF TGTGCCAGCAGCCAAGACCTGACGGTTAAAAGTGGCTACACCTTC
TRBD2 few TRBJ2-7 TRBV2 CASSGQRGDYEQYF TGTGCCAGCAGTGGACAGCGGGGGGACTACGAGCAGTACTTC
. . TRBJ2-5 TRBV7-2 CASSLVWDQETQYF TGTGCCAGCAGCTTAGTATGGGACCAAGAGACCCAGTACTTC
TRBD2 . TRBJ2-1 TRBV11-2 CASRRTSGGYTMDEQFF TGTGCCAGCAGGCGGACTAGCGGGGGGTATACAATGGATGAGCAGTTCTTC
. . TRBJ1-1 TRBV2 CASSEAGVNTEAFF TGTGCCAGCAGTGAAGCGGGAGTGAACACTGAAGCTTTCTTT
TRBD2 . TRBJ2-3 TRBV4-2 CASSQGKRSGGDTQYF TGTGCCAGCAGCCAAGGGAAAAGGAGCGGGGGTGATACGCAGTATTTT
TRBD1 . TRBJ1-3 TRBV4-3 CASSQESGQGGNTIYF TGCGCCAGCAGCCAAGAAAGTGGACAGGGCGGAAACACCATATATTTT
. . TRBJ2-5 TRBV18 CASSTKGGETQYF TGTGCCAGCTCGACCAAGGGGGGAGAGACCCAGTACTTC
TRBD1 . TRBJ1-2 TRBV11-2 CASSSGTGAYGYTF TGTGCCAGCAGCTCTGGGACAGGGGCATATGGCTACACCTTC
TRBD1 . TRBJ2-3 TRBV28 CASSFPLDRTSTDTQYF TGTGCCAGCAGTTTTCCCCTGGACAGGACAAGCACAGATACGCAGTATTTT
. . TRBJ1-1 TRBV6-5 CASSRPGTEAFF TGTGCCAGCAGTCGACCCGGGACTGAAGCTTTCTTT
TRBD1 . TRBJ1-6 TRBV19 CASSGLDRNNSPLHF TGTGCCAGTAGTGGCCTGGACAGGAATAATTCACCCCTCCACTTT
. . TRBJ1-6 TRBV5-5 CASSLMPGRTSPLHF TGTGCCAGCAGCTTGATGCCAGGGAGGACTTCACCCCTCCACTTT
. . TRBJ1-1 TRBV6-5 CASSYSGRATEAFF TGTGCCAGCAGTTACTCTGGCAGGGCCACTGAAGCTTTCTTT
TRBD2 . TRBJ2-1 TRBV7-6 CASSLSPGGHNEQFF TGTGCCAGCAGCTTATCCCCGGGGGGGCACAATGAGCAGTTCTTC
. . TRBJ1-1 TRBV7-8 CASKLRAAGDTEAFF TGTGCCAGCAAGCTTAGAGCGGCCGGGGACACTGAAGCTTTCTTT
TRBD2 . TRBJ2-7 TRBV18 CASSPTLGGGSSYEQYF TGTGCCAGCTCACCGACCTTGGGCGGGGGGAGCTCCTACGAGCAGTACTTC
. . TRBJ2-2 TRBV7-9 CASSPPYDTGELFF TGTGCCAGCAGCCCCCCTTACGACACCGGGGAGCTGTTTTTT
. . TRBJ1-4 TRBV15 CATSRLDSNEKLFF TGTGCCACCAGCAGGCTGGACAGTAATGAAAAACTGTTTTTT
TRBD1 . TRBJ2-7 TRBV9 CASSSGTGALYEQYF TGTGCCAGCAGCTCCGGGACAGGGGCCCTCTACGAGCAGTACTTC
. . TRBJ2-1 TRBV4-1 CASALSSYNEQFF TGCGCCAGCGCTCTTAGCTCCTACAATGAGCAGTTCTTC
. . TRBJ1-4 TRBV7-8 CASSMGTVNEKLFF TGTGCCAGCAGCATGGGGACCGTTAATGAAAAACTGTTTTTT
. . TRBJ1-1 TRBV4-3 CASSQDYRAPIMNTEAFF TGCGCCAGCAGCCAAGATTATAGGGCCCCAATCATGAACACTGAAGCTTTCTTT
. . TRBJ1-6 TRBV11-2 CASSLMGGEYSPLHF TGTGCCAGCAGCTTAATGGGGGGCGAGTATTCACCCCTCCACTTT
. . TRBJ1-1 TRBV7-6 CASSSASSAEAFF TGTGCCAGCAGCTCGGCCTCGTCGGCTGAAGCTTTCTTT
TRBD1 . TRBJ2-5 TRBV5-5 CASSLPTGRETQYF TGTGCCAGCAGCTTACCGACAGGGCGGGAGACCCAGTACTTC
TRBD1 . TRBJ1-3 TRBV13 CASSSRQGARNTIYF TGTGCCAGCAGCAGCAGACAGGGGGCACGAAACACCATATATTTT
. . TRBJ1-5 TRBV5-1 CASSPDSPSNQPQHF TGCGCCAGCAGCCCGGACTCACCGTCCAATCAGCCCCAGCATTTT
. . TRBJ1-6 TRBV10-3 CAISESSQSVELHF TGTGCCATCAGTGAGTCGTCTCAGTCCGTAGAACTCCACTTT
TRBD1 . TRBJ1-5 TRBV27 CASSLRQGSNQPQHF TGTGCCAGCAGTCTACGACAGGGCAGCAATCAGCCCCAGCATTTT
. . TRBJ1-1 TRBV7-3 CASSSSPNTEAFF TGTGCCAGCAGCTCCAGCCCGAACACTGAAGCTTTCTTT
. . TRBJ2-7 TRBV9 CASSVGQLGYEQYF TGTGCCAGCAGCGTAGGCCAGTTGGGCTACGAGCAGTACTTC
TRBD1 . TRBJ2-7 TRBV19 CASTPGQELTYEQYF TGTGCCAGTACCCCCGGACAGGAACTAACCTACGAGCAGTACTTC
. . TRBJ2-1 TRBV4-3 CASSQEIAGNNEQFF TGCGCCAGCAGCCAAGAAATTGCAGGGAACAATGAGCAGTTCTTC
TRBD1 . TRBJ1-1 TRBV5-8 CASRKGQVNTEAFF TGTGCCAGCAGAAAGGGACAGGTGAACACTGAAGCTTTCTTT
. . TRBJ1-6 TRBV28 CASSLRDNSPLHF TGTGCCAGCAGCCTCAGGGATAATTCACCCCTCCACTTT